The 16 T cell receptor beta chains below come from one sample, sequenced in a study of shared clonotypes between healthy human individuals. Sequencing was performed with immunoSEQ multiplex PCR; in TCRdb, only in-frame clones are kept and a portion is missing. The profile covers roughly 1,500,000 clones, with 95% to 99% appearing a single time and 0.4% to 0.55% taken by the ten largest. What was sequenced was naive CD4+ T cells sorted from blood. Subset: CD45RA+ positively selected. The receptor set was obtained from a man aged 30 to 39 in good health.

The chain has TRBV28 and TRBJ1-1; D is perhaps TRBD1 (5 bases). CDR3 length: 15 residues. Per germline, CDR1 MDHEN and CDR2 SYDVKM. V lost 6 bases and J lost 4, with 18 bases in between. The CDR3 DNA is TGTGCCAGCAGCCACGGAGGGGCTTTGGGCACTGAAGCTTTCTTT. Translated: CASSHGGALGTEAFF.

The chain is built from TRBV29-1 and TRBJ2-7, with D perhaps being TRBD1 or TRBD2 (5 bases each). V lost 7 bases and J 3 bases, leaving 16 bases between the germline ends. This CDR3 is built from 13 residues. Germline CDR1 SQVTM, CDR2 ANQGSEA. The CDR3 sequence is CSASRGRFYEQYF. The CDR3 coding sequence is TGCAGCGCCTCTAGGGGACGGTTCTACGAGCAGTACTTC.

This sequence joins TRBV30 and TRBJ1-5; TRBD1 aligns across 8 bases. The germline V gene has CDR1 GTSNPN and CDR2 SVGIG (reference sequence). The trim removed 6 bases at V and 5 bases at J, leaving 6 bases unmatched. The length of the CDR3 is 13 residues. The CDR3 sequence: CACRTGRDQPQHF. Here the CDR3 DNA reads TGTGCCTGTAGGACAGGGAGGGATCAGCCCCAGCATTTT. The complete variable domain, with remaining parts taken from reference TRBV30 and TRBJ1-5, reads SQTIHQWPATLVQPVGSPLSLECTVEGTSNPNLYWYRQAAGRGLQLLFYSVGIGQISSEVPQNLSASRPQDRQFILSSKKLLLSDSGFYLCACRTGRDQPQHFGDGTRLSIL.

J is TRBJ2-3 and V is TRBV29-1, with 8 bases fitting TRBD1. The CDR3 extends over 15 amino acids. Germline lookup yields CDR1 SQVTM and CDR2 ANQGSEA. V gave up 4 bases and J gave up 4 bases; unmatched junction bases: 10. The CDR3 sequence: CSVVGGQGGADTQYF. CDR3 in DNA: TGCAGCGTTGTGGGAGGACAGGGTGGCGCAGATACGCAGTATTTT.

The rearrangement uses TRBV5-1 and TRBJ2-5; D is perhaps TRBD2 (6 bases). The germline V and J ends were trimmed by 7 bases and 5 bases, with 18 bases remaining between them. Germline CDR1 and CDR2: SGHRS and YFSETQ. The CDR3 loop spans 14 amino acids. The CDR3 sequence is CASSAPVSGETQYF. The CDR3 DNA sequence: TGCGCCAGCTCCGCGCCAGTCAGCGGGGAGACCCAGTACTTC.

The V call is TRBV18, the J call TRBJ1-5, with 7 nucleotides matching TRBD1. The ends lost 2 bases at V and 6 bases at J; junction bases unmatched: 1. The CDR3 spans 13 residues. Germline V gives CDR1 KGHSH, CDR2 LQKENI. The CDR3 region is CASSPNRGQPQHF. The CDR3 DNA reads TGTGCCAGCTCACCAAACAGGGGTCAGCCCCAGCATTTT.

The rearrangement links TRBV25-1 to TRBJ2-6; D not resolved. CDR1 is MGHDK and CDR2 is SYGVNS in the germline V gene. The CDR3 sequence is 13 residues long. Trimming cost V 5 bases and J 2 bases, with 4 bases left between them. The CDR3: CASSFTGANVLTF. The DNA for the CDR3 is TGTGCCAGCAGTTTTACTGGGGCCAACGTCCTGACTTTC.

The CDR3 DNA sequence: TGTGCCAGCAGTCCGTGGACCCGGTGGGAAGAGACCCAGTACTTC. Amino acids: CASSPWTRWEETQYF. The chain links TRBV28 to TRBJ2-5; D unclear. The CDR3 sequence is 15 residues long. V was cut by 5 bases and J by 3 bases, with 16 bases left in between. Germline values: CDR1 MDHEN, CDR2 SYDVKM. Full variable domain (outside the CDR3, taken from reference TRBV28 and TRBJ2-5): DVKVTQSSRYLVKRTGEKVFLECVQDMDHENMFWYRQDPGLGLRLIYFSYDVKMKEKGDIPEGYSVSREKKERFSLILESASTNQTSMYLCASSPWTRWEETQYFGPGTRLLVL.

The chain carries TRBV27 and TRBJ1-2; 7 bases fit TRBD1. This CDR3 has 14 amino acids. The V gene's germline CDR1 is MNHEY and CDR2 SMNVEV (reference sequence). The trim removed 5 bases at V and 4 bases at J, leaving 7 bases unmatched. CDR3 nucleotide sequence: TGTGCCAGCAGTGTACAGGGGTTTGGCTATGGCTACACCTTC. Amino acids: CASSVQGFGYGYTF.

V is TRBV7-8 and J is TRBJ2-1, with TRBD2 matching over 7 bases. The CDR3 is 14 amino acids. J was trimmed by 9 bases and V by 5 bases; bases with no gene match: 10. Germline V gene sequence: CDR1 SGHVS, CDR2 FQNEAQ. This CDR3 reads CASSPREGRGEQFF. Here the CDR3 DNA reads TGTGCCAGCAGCCCGAGGGAGGGCCGCGGTGAGCAGTTCTTC. Looking up the rest from reference TRBV7-8 and TRBJ2-1 gives the full variable domain: GAGVSQSPRYKVAKRGQDVALRCDPISGHVSLFWYQQALGQGPEFLTYFQNEAQLDKSGLPSDRFFAERPEGSVSTLKIQRTQQEDSAVYLCASSPREGRGEQFFGPGTRLTVL.

CDR3 nucleotide sequence: TGTGCCAGCAGTTTGACAGGGTTTCAGCCCCAGCATTTT. It specifies CASSLTGFQPQHF. The chain has TRBV28 and TRBJ1-5, with TRBD1 identical over 7 bases. Germline CDR1 MDHEN, CDR2 SYDVKM. After removal of 3 bases from V and 6 bases from J, the junction contained 2 bases not matched to a gene. This CDR3 contains 13 residues.

Remarks on this clone: The same CDR3 can be traced to other DNA sequences in this sample. The CDR3 is CASSVGGSGYNEQFF. The CDR3 DNA follows: TGTGCCAGCAGCGTAGGCGGTAGCGGATACAATGAGCAGTTCTTC. The chain recombines TRBV9 with TRBJ2-1, with D maybe TRBD2 (6 bases). Germline V lookup: CDR1 SGDLS, CDR2 YYNGEE. The length of the CDR3 is 15 residues. Deletions cut 0 bases from V and 4 bases from J, with 11 bases between.

The chain is built from TRBV6-4 and TRBJ2-1; 11 bases map to TRBD1. The germline CDR1 and CDR2 sequences are MRHNA and SNTAGT. V gave up 4 bases and J gave up 10 bases; unmatched junction bases: 9. The CDR3 consists of 15 residues. CDR3 in DNA: TGTGCCAGCAGTGGGACAGGGGGCGTCCTGGGCGAGCAGTTCTTC. Its translation is CASSGTGGVLGEQFF.

This CDR3 is CASSLGHNTGELFF. CDR3 DNA sequence: TGTGCCAGCAGCTTGGGACATAACACCGGGGAGCTGTTTTTT. This chain uses TRBV5-4 with TRBJ2-2; the D is unclear. This CDR3 has 14 amino acids. V lost 0 bases to trimming and J lost 2 bases, with 5 bases between them. Germline assignment: CDR1 SGHNT and CDR2 YYREEE (reference sequence).

The chain combines TRBV18 with TRBJ2-3; D possibly corresponds to TRBD2 (6 bases). Germline values: CDR1 KGHSH, CDR2 LQKENI. Trimming removed 0 bases from V and 4 bases from J, with 14 bases in between. This CDR3 region has 16 residues. This CDR3 is CASSPPGLALSDTQYF. CDR3 DNA: TGTGCCAGCTCACCACCTGGGCTAGCGCTGTCAGATACGCAGTATTTT.

V gene TRBV5-4 combines with J gene TRBJ1-2; TRBD1 might be the D (5 bases). The CDR3 loop spans 15 amino acids. Germline V gene data show CDR1 as SGHNT and CDR2 as YYREEE (reference sequence). V was clipped by 0 bases and J by 1 base, with 10 bases between them. The CDR3: CASSLVGVNNYGYTF. The CDR3 DNA reads TGTGCCAGCAGCTTGGTAGGGGTAAATAACTATGGCTACACCTTC. Filled out from reference TRBV5-4 and TRBJ1-2, the complete variable domain reads ETGVTQSPTHLIKTRGQQVTLRCSSQSGHNTVSWYQQALGQGPQFIFQYYREEENGRGNFPPRFSGLQFPNYSSELNVNALELDDSALYLCASSLVGVNNYGYTFGSGTRLTVV.